This entry lists 32 T cell receptor beta chains sequenced from one sample in a study of control samples from healthy donors and cancer patients. TCRdb's table, derived via immunoSEQ multiplex PCR, lists solely in-frame clones and lacks some. The sample shows 120,000 or so clones, 75% to 95% of them seen only once. The specimen was blood. These receptors all stem from a man in his late teens or twenties in good health.

The chain carries TRBV7-9 and TRBJ1-1, with a weak D call TRBD1 (5 bases). Looked up from germline, CDR1 is SEHNR and CDR2 is FQNEAQ (reference sequence). CDR3 length: 14 residues. V was clipped by 4 bases and J by 0 bases, with 9 bases between them. CDR3 DNA: TGTGCCAGCAGCTCCGACAGTTTGAACACTGAAGCTTTCTTT. Protein sequence: CASSSDSLNTEAFF.

This clone has a single count. V and J are TRBV4-3 and TRBJ2-3; no clear D. Germline CDR1 and CDR2: LGHNA and YSLEER. This CDR3 comprises 13 residues. V was trimmed by 0 bases and J by 6 bases, leaving 7 bases between them. CDR3 residues: CASSQEREDTQYF. CDR3 DNA: TGCGCCAGCAGCCAAGAACGAGAGGATACGCAGTATTTT.

V and J are TRBV10-2 and TRBJ2-7; D may be TRBD1 (7 bases). The germline V gene has CDR1 WSHSY and CDR2 SAAADI. The CDR3 spans 14 residues. The ends were cut back, 4 bases at V and 4 bases at J, with 14 bases in the middle. Written as DNA, the CDR3 is TGCGCCAGCAGTGGCGGAGGGGGCATTTACGAGCAGTACGTC. It yields the protein CASSGGGGIYEQYV.

V and J are TRBV7-9 and TRBJ1-1, with a tentative D call TRBD1 (6 bases). This CDR3 comprises 14 residues. The germline V gene encodes CDR1 SEHNR and CDR2 FQNEAQ (reference sequence). V was pared by 7 bases and J by 3 bases, with 15 bases between. DNA for the CDR3: TGTGCCAGCAACTTGGGGGCGGGGCACACTGAAGCTTTCTTT. It yields the protein CASNLGAGHTEAFF.

The genes are TRBV10-3 and TRBJ2-7, with a possible D match to TRBD1 (8 bases). The V end lost 2 bases, the J end lost 7 bases, and 15 bases lay between the germline ends. Germline CDR1 ENHRY, CDR2 SYGVKD. The CDR3 totals 14 residues. The DNA of the CDR3 is TGTGCCATCAGTGAGACCACAGGGGGAGGGGAGCAGTACTTC. Its protein product is CAISETTGGGEQYF.

This sequence joins TRBV2 and TRBJ1-1; D remains ambiguous. The CDR3 length is 11 residues. V lost 8 bases to trimming and J lost 3 bases, with 7 bases between them. Germline CDR1 is SNHLY and CDR2 is FYNNEI. The CDR3 loop reads CASSQYTEAFF. The CDR3 nucleotides read TGTGCCAGCTCCCAGTACACTGAAGCTTTCTTT.

This clone was observed a few times. The CDR3 loop reads CASSPEQGSANEQYF. The CDR3 nucleotides are TGTGCCAGCTCACCCGAACAGGGGTCCGCCAACGAGCAGTACTTC. V and J are TRBV18 and TRBJ2-7; 7 positions match TRBD1. The germline V gene has CDR1 KGHSH and CDR2 LQKENI. This CDR3 contains 15 residues. The trim removed 3 bases at V and 5 bases at J, leaving 10 bases unmatched.

This chain connects TRBV19 to TRBJ1-1; D is undetermined. Deletions cut 3 bases from V and 1 base from J, with 6 bases between. Germline lookup yields CDR1 LNHDA and CDR2 SQIVND (reference sequence). The CDR3 runs to 13 residues. The CDR3 region has the DNA TGTGCCAGTAGTATGGAGGGGAACACTGAAGCTTTCTTT. Translation gives CASSMEGNTEAFF.

This rearrangement joins TRBV5-1 to TRBJ2-1; 11 bases are a match to TRBD2. From germline, CDR1 is SGHRS and CDR2 YFSETQ. The CDR3 has 15 amino acids. V trimming: 3 bases; J trimming: 6 bases; junction bases outside the gene matches: 5. The DNA of the CDR3 is TGCGCCAGCAGCTGGGTAGCGGGGGGGCCCAATGAGCAGTTCTTC. This translates into CASSWVAGGPNEQFF.

The chain has TRBV6-2 or TRBV6-3 and TRBJ2-3; 9 bases map to TRBD2. The length of the CDR3 is 17 residues. CDR1 and CDR2 (germline): MNHEY, SVGEGT. Germline trimming cut 0 bases from V and 4 bases from J; bases unmatched to any gene: 8. The CDR3 DNA sequence: TGTGCCAGCAGTTACTCCTTGAGCGGGGGGCCCCCAGATACGCAGTATTTT. It yields the protein CASSYSLSGGPPDTQYF.

This rearrangement joins TRBV5-1 to TRBJ2-1; the match to TRBD2 covers 7 bases. This CDR3 comprises 15 residues. Germline V CDR1 and CDR2: SGHRS, YFSETQ. V was pared by 0 bases and J by 6 bases, with 6 bases of the junction left unmatched. The CDR3 DNA follows: TGCGCCAGCAGCTTGGGGGCGGGAGCTATCAATGAGCAGTTCTTC. Translation: CASSLGAGAINEQFF.

This clone was found once. The DNA of the CDR3 is TGTGCCAGCAGCTTAGATCGGGGGTTCTATGAGCAGTTCTTC. This translates into CASSLDRGFYEQFF. The chain recombines TRBV11-2 with TRBJ2-1, with D possibly being TRBD2 (6 bases). The CDR3 runs to 14 residues. The V gene lost 0 bases and the J gene lost 8 bases, with 11 bases spanning the gap. The germline CDR1 and CDR2 sequences are SGHAT and FQNNGV.

The chain uses TRBV19 and TRBJ2-5; TRBD2 matches 11 bases. CDR3 length: 15 amino acids. CDR1 and CDR2 (germline): LNHDA, SQIVND (reference sequence). V was pared by 5 bases and J by 2 bases, with 4 bases of the junction left unmatched. The CDR3 here is CASSGIAGGQETQYF. As DNA, the CDR3 is TGTGCCAGTAGTGGAATAGCGGGAGGGCAAGAGACCCAGTACTTC.

The V gene is TRBV6-5, the J gene TRBJ1-4; D call uncertain. The CDR3 has 14 amino acids. Per germline, CDR1 MNHEY and CDR2 SVGAGI. V gave up 3 bases and J gave up 8 bases, with 13 bases separating them. The CDR3 DNA reads TGTGCCAGCAGTTATCTATTCCCGGGGGAAAAACTGTTTTTT. Amino acids: CASSYLFPGEKLFF.

This chain links TRBV7-3 with TRBJ2-3; 10 bases fit TRBD2. This CDR3 is built from 14 residues. After removal of 5 bases from V and 6 bases from J, the junction contained 5 bases not matched to a gene. Germline-derived CDR1 and CDR2 are SGHTA and FQGTGA. DNA of the CDR3: TGTGCCAGCAGCCGTAGCGGGAGGCCCGATACGCAGTATTTT. Protein: CASSRSGRPDTQYF.

The genes are TRBV19 and TRBJ1-1; D remains unclear. In germline, CDR1 is LNHDA, CDR2 SQIVND (reference sequence). This CDR3 is 12 amino acids long. The V end lost 7 bases, the J end lost 8 bases, and 14 bases lay between the germline ends. Here the CDR3 DNA reads TGTGCCAGTATCGGGTCATTTGGGGAAGCTTTCTTT. The encoded protein is CASIGSFGEAFF.

Details on this clone: Its ends do not fully match the called genes, so a read error is possible. The chain recombines TRBV19 with TRBJ2-5; 7 bases align to TRBD1. The germline V gene encodes CDR1 LNHDA and CDR2 SQIVND (reference sequence). The length of the CDR3 is 13 residues. For the CDR3, the DNA is TGTGCCAGTAGTGTAGACAGGGCTGAGACCCAGTACTTC. Its protein product is CASSVDRAETQYF. Complete variable domain (other parts from reference TRBV19 and TRBJ2-5): DGGITQSPKYLFRKEGQNVTLSCEQNLNHDAMYWYRQDPGQGLRLIYYSQIVNDFQKGDIAEGYSVSREKKESFPLTVTSAQKNPTAFYLCASSVDRAETQYFGPGTRLLVL.

The chain links TRBV19 to TRBJ2-3, with a tentative D call TRBD2 (6 bases). The CDR3 runs to 16 residues. V was cut by 3 bases and J by 3 bases, with 16 bases left in between. Germline V lookup: CDR1 LNHDA, CDR2 SQIVND (reference sequence). The CDR3 sequence is CASSISASVETDTQYF. CDR3 nucleotides: TGTGCCAGTAGTATCTCAGCTAGCGTGGAGACAGATACGCAGTATTTT.

This clone appeared a single time. This chain links TRBV13 with TRBJ2-5, with D possibly TRBD2 on 6 matching bases. Germline V gene sequence: CDR1 PRHDT, CDR2 FYEKMQ (reference sequence). V dropped 4 bases and J dropped 2 bases, with 14 bases sitting between them. The CDR3 is made up of 15 amino acids. CDR3 nucleotides: TGTGCCAGCAGCTCCTCGTCGCGGGATCAAGAGACCCAGTACTTC. Translating it yields CASSSSSRDQETQYF.

The rearrangement links TRBV5-5 to TRBJ1-3; D is possibly TRBD1 (5 bases). The V gene's germline CDR1 is SGHKS and CDR2 YYEKEE (reference sequence). CDR3 length equals 15 residues. The V end lost 6 bases, the J end lost 3 bases, and 16 bases lay between the germline ends. The CDR3 spells CASTPSGGIGNTIYF. CDR3 bases: TGTGCCAGCACCCCCTCGGGGGGGATTGGAAACACCATATATTTT.

The V gene is TRBV9, the J gene TRBJ2-1; 7 positions match TRBD2. Trimming at V came to 2 bases and at J to 0 bases, leaving 8 bases not matched to a gene. The V gene's germline CDR1 is SGDLS and CDR2 YYNGEE. The CDR3 contains 17 residues. CDR3 sequence (DNA): TGTGCCAGCAGCGTCGACCTAGCGGTCTCCTCCTACAATGAGCAGTTCTTC. Protein product: CASSVDLAVSSYNEQFF.

The chain recombines TRBV28 with TRBJ2-7; D perhaps matches TRBD2 (5 bases). The germline V gene has CDR1 MDHEN and CDR2 SYDVKM. The CDR3 is 14 residues long. V gave up 3 bases and J gave up 9 bases, with 18 bases separating them. The DNA of the CDR3 is TGTGCCAGCAGTTTTCCCGGCGGACTTCTGGGGCAGTACTTC. Residues: CASSFPGGLLGQYF.

A single count supports this clone. The chain has TRBV19 and TRBJ1-1, with D unresolved. From germline, CDR1 is LNHDA and CDR2 SQIVND (reference sequence). V shed 6 bases and J shed 7 bases, with 9 bases lying between them. The length of the CDR3 is 11 residues. CDR3 DNA: TGTGCCAGTAGCTCGACGGTTGAAGCTTTCTTT. The encoded protein is CASSSTVEAFF.

DNA of the CDR3: TGCGCCAGCAGCGATGACCATTACACAGATACGCAGTATTTT. Protein: CASSDDHYTDTQYF. The chain links TRBV5-1 to TRBJ2-3, with D hard to call. The length of the CDR3 is 14 residues. Trimming shortened V by 4 bases and J by 2 bases, and 11 bases separated the two germline ends. CDR1 and CDR2 from the germline V gene are SGHRS and YFSETQ.

The chain uses TRBV14 and TRBJ2-1, with 9 nucleotides matching TRBD1. From germline, CDR1 is SGHDN and CDR2 FVKESK. The V gene end was trimmed by 6 bases and the J gene end by 7 bases; junction bases not matched to a gene: 4. CDR3 length: 13 residues. The chain's CDR3 is CASRRTGVNEQFF. The CDR3 coding sequence is TGTGCCAGCAGAAGGACAGGGGTAAATGAGCAGTTCTTC.

The V call is TRBV5-4, the J call TRBJ2-7; D possibly uses TRBD1 or TRBD2 (5 bases each). The CDR3 consists of 14 residues. CDR1 is SGHNT and CDR2 is YYREEE in the germline V gene (reference sequence). V dropped 4 bases and J dropped 2 bases, with 13 bases sitting between them. This CDR3 reads CASSAGAGTYEQYV. As DNA, the CDR3 is TGTGCCAGCAGCGCCGGGGCGGGTACCTACGAGCAGTACGTC.

Comments on this clone: The germline gene is not matched at one end of the junction; a read error may be the cause. The gene calls are TRBV11-3 and TRBJ1-3, with a tentative D call TRBD1 (5 bases). CDR3 length: 15 amino acids. Per germline, CDR1 SGHNT and CDR2 YENEEA. The CDR3 DNA reads TGTGCCAGCAGCCTAGATCGGGCAGGGAGAAACACCATATATTTT. It is translated as CASSLDRAGRNTIYF.

The J gene is TRBJ2-2, the V gene TRBV19, with D perhaps being TRBD1 or TRBD2 (5 bases each). This CDR3 comprises 16 residues. Germline-derived CDR1 and CDR2 are LNHDA and SQIVND (reference sequence). V shed 2 bases and J shed 0 bases, with 10 bases lying between them. The CDR3 sequence is CASSILGRTNTGELFF. CDR3 nucleotides: TGTGCCAGTAGTATACTGGGACGGACGAACACCGGGGAGCTGTTTTTT.

The J gene is TRBJ1-5, the V gene TRBV5-1; D uncertain. Deletions cut 4 bases from V and 3 bases from J, with 14 bases between. The germline V gene encodes CDR1 SGHRS and CDR2 YFSETQ. This CDR3 is 15 amino acids long. The CDR3: CASSPDGQVNQPQHF. In DNA, the CDR3 is TGCGCCAGCAGCCCGGACGGGCAGGTCAATCAGCCCCAGCATTTT. Looking up the rest from reference TRBV5-1 and TRBJ1-5 gives the full variable domain: KAGVTQTPRYLIKTRGQQVTLSCSPISGHRSVSWYQQTPGQGLQFLFEYFSETQRNKGNFPGRFSGRQFSNSRSEMNVSTLELGDSALYLCASSPDGQVNQPQHFGDGTRLSIL.

The CDR3 loop is CATSDLAANTGELFF. As DNA, the CDR3 is TGTGCCACCAGTGATTTAGCAGCTAACACCGGGGAGCTGTTTTTT. The V gene is TRBV24-1, the J gene TRBJ2-2; unclear D gene. With 1 base removed from V and 2 bases from J, the gap between germline ends came to 7 bases. Germline V gene data show CDR1 as KGHDR and CDR2 as SFDVKD. This CDR3 has 15 residues.

V is TRBV6-5 and J is TRBJ1-1, with a possible D match to TRBD1 (5 bases). The CDR3 is 13 amino acids. Germline lookup yields CDR1 MNHEY and CDR2 SVGAGI. V was trimmed by 4 bases and J by 4 bases, leaving 10 bases between them. CDR3 protein: CASSSPGTTEAFF. The CDR3 coding sequence is TGTGCCAGCAGTTCCCCAGGGACCACTGAAGCTTTCTTT.

V and J are TRBV6-2 or TRBV6-3 and TRBJ2-5; D gene unclear. Germline V lookup: CDR1 MNHEY, CDR2 SVGEGT. V lost 6 bases, J lost 5 bases, and 7 bases lay in between. The CDR3 is 11 amino acids. The chain's CDR3 is CASSTRETQYF. DNA of the CDR3: TGTGCCAGCAGCACCAGGGAGACCCAGTACTTC.